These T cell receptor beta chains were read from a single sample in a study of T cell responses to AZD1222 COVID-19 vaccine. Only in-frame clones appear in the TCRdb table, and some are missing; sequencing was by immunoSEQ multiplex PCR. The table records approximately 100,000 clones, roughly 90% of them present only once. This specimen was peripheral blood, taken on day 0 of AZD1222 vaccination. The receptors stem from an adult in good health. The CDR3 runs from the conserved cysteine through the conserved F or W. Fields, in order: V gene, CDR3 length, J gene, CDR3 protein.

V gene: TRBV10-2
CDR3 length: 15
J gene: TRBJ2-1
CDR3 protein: CASSNRRARGNEQFF

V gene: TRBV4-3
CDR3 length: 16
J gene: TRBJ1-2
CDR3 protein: CASSQELGTGGFGYTF

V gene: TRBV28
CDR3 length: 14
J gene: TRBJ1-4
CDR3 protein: CASSLVGTNEKLFF

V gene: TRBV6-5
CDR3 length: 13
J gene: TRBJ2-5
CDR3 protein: CASKLGGGKTQYF

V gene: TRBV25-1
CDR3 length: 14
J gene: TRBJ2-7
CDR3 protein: CASSARQGPNEQYF

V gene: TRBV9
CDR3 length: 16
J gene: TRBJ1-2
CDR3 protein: CASSVGAGGSNYGYTF

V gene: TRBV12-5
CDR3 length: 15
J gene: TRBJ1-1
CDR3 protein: CASGLVAGWDTEAFF

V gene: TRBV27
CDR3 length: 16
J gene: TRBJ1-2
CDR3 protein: CASSLSIKVRGEGYTF

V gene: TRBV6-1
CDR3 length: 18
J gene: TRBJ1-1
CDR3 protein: CASSEMRPTGAHNTEAFF

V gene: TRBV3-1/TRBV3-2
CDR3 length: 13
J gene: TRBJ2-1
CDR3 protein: CASSQVAQGEQFF

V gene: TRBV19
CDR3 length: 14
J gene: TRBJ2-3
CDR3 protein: CASSIVDSADTQYF

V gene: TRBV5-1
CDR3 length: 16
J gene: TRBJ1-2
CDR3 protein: CASSFGTGGADYGYTF

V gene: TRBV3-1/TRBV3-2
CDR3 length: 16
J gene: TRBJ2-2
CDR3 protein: CASSQEDRGRTGELFF

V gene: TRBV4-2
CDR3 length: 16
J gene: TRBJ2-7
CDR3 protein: CASSQDSGSVDYEQYF

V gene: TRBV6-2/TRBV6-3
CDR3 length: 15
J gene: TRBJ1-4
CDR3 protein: CASSYSSPDYEKLFF

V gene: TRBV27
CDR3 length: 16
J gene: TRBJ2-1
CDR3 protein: CASSPPWLGSYNEQFF

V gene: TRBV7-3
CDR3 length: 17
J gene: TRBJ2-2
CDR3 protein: CASSLGPGTSGAGELFF

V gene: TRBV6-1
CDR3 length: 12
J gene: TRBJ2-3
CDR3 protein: CASSEMADTQYF

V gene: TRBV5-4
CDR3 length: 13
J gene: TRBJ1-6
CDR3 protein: CASSSDRASPLHF

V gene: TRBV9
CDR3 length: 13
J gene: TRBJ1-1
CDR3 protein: CASSVTVNTEAFF

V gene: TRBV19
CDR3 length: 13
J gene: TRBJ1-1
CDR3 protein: CASPNAGRTEAFF

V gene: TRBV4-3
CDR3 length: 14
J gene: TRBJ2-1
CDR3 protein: CASSQDPAGGEQFF

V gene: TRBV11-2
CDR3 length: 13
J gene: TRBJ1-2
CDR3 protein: CASSLGGYYGYTF

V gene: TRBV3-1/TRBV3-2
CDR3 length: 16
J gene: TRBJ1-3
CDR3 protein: CASSQTGGSTGNTIYF

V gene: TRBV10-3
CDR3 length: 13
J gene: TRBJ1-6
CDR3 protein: CAIRGAGYSPLHF

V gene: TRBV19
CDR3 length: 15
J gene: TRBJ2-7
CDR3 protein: CASSTPRTGAYEQYF

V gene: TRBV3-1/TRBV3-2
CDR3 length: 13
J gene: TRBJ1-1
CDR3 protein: CASSLQARTEAFF

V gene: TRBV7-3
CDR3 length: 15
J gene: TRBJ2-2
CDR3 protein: CASSRGQGETGELFF

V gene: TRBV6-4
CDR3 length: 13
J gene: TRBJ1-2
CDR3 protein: CASRSQGERGYTF

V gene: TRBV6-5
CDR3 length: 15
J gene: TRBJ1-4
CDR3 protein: CASSYSTEGREKLFF

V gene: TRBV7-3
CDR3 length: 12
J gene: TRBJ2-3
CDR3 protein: CASGVGTDTQYF

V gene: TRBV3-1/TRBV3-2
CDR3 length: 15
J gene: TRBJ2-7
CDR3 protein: CASSLKAGGLSEQYF

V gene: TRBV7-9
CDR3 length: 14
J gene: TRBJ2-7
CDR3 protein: CASSATGHPYEQYF

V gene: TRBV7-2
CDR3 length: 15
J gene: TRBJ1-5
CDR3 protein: CASRPDRLSNQPQHF

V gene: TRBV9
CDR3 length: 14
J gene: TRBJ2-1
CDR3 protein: CASSVGLSYNEQFF

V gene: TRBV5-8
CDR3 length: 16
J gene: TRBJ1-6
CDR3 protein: CASSLRFSSYNSPLHF

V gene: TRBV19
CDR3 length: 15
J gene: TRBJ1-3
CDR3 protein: CASSLRAAGGNTIYF

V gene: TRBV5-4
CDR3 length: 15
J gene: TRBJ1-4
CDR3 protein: CASSLDRRENEKLFF

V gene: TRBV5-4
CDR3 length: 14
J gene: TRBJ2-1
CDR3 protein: CASGLAGNHNEQFF

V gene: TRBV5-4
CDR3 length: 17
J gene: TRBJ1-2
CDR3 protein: CASSLQGQGAGSRGYTF

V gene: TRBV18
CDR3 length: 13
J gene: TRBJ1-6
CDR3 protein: CASSPDFNSPLHF

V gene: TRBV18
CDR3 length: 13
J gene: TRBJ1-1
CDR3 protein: CASSPDRGTEAFF

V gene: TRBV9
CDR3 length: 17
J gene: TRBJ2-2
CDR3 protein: CASSSLAGGPGTGELFF

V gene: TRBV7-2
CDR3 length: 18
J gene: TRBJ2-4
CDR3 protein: CASSKGLATLGAKNIQYF

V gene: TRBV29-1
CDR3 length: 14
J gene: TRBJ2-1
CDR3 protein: CSSDRVSSYNEQFF